A single sample is the source of the 30 T cell receptor beta chains below, sequenced in a study of cytomegalovirus exposure and HLA in healthy donors (TCRdb year 2017). The receptor library was made with the immunoSEQ multiplex PCR assay. For the multiplex PCR, a mixture combining 60 forward primers for TCR Vbeta segments and 13 reverse primers for TCR Jbeta segments was used. What TCRdb holds here is the immuneACCESS table cut down to in-frame rearrangements. Part of the clones is not present; checked against another copy, under half of the missing clones reflect an unresolved V gene, and the others are unexplained. The sample profile shows about 160,000 clones; around four fifths of them were found once. The ten largest make up 1.9% of the sample. The sample comprised PBMCs. The receptors were sampled from a man aged 18 to 29 in good health and CMV-seronegative.

The chain has TRBV7-8 and TRBJ2-1; weak D call: TRBD1 (6 bases). V shed 4 bases and J shed 4 bases, with 11 bases lying between them. CDR3 length: 14 residues. From germline, CDR1 is SGHVS and CDR2 FQNEAQ. The CDR3 bases are TGTGCCAGCAGCTCGGACAGCTTTTACAATGAGCAGTTCTTC. Its protein product is CASSSDSFYNEQFF.

The CDR3 reads CASSLRVTGDYNEQFF. CDR3 in DNA: TGTGCCAGCAGCTTGCGGGTTACAGGGGACTACAATGAGCAGTTCTTC. This chain connects TRBV5-6 to TRBJ2-1, with 7 bases lining up with TRBD1. The CDR3 runs to 16 residues. Trimming cost V 1 base and J 3 bases; bases outside gene matches: 7. Germline CDR1 SGHDT, CDR2 YYEEEE.

The CDR3 DNA reads TGCGCCAGCAGCTTCGAAGAGGGCTTGAGCACTGAAGCTTTCTTT. This encodes CASSFEEGLSTEAFF. V usage is TRBV5-1 and J usage is TRBJ1-1, with D hard to call. Germline-derived CDR1 and CDR2 are SGHRS and YFSETQ. V dropped 2 bases and J dropped 4 bases, with 15 bases sitting between them. The CDR3 is made up of 15 amino acids.

There are a few counts of this clone. Other DNA variants within this sample encode the same CDR3. This chain's CDR3 is CASSPDRNQPQHF. The CDR3 DNA sequence: TGTGCCAGCTCACCAGACAGAAATCAGCCCCAGCATTTT. The genes are TRBV18 and TRBJ1-5, with a possible D match to TRBD1 (5 bases). Trimming removed 2 bases from V and 4 bases from J, with 6 bases in between. The germline V gene encodes CDR1 KGHSH and CDR2 LQKENI. The CDR3 is made up of 13 amino acids.

This clone came up once. This sequence joins TRBV9 and TRBJ2-6; D is ambiguous. Trimming pared 0 bases from V and 0 bases from J, leaving 10 bases between. CDR1 and CDR2 from the germline V gene are SGDLS and YYNGEE. The CDR3 consists of 17 residues. The CDR3 region has the DNA TGTGCCAGCAGCGTAGCACAGAGACCCTCTGGGGCCAACGTCCTGACTTTC. It codes for CASSVAQRPSGANVLTF. Full variable domain (rest looked up from reference TRBV9 and TRBJ2-6): DSGVTQTPKHLITATGQRVTLRCSPRSGDLSVYWYQQSLDQGLQFLIQYYNGEERAKGNILERFSAQQFPDLHSELNLSSLELGDSALYFCASSVAQRPSGANVLTFGAGSRLTVL.

The J gene is TRBJ2-3, the V gene TRBV25-1, with no clear D. The germline V gene encodes CDR1 MGHDK and CDR2 SYGVNS. V was trimmed by 8 bases and J by 0 bases, leaving 6 bases between them. The CDR3 runs 12 residues. The CDR3 coding sequence is TGTGCCAGCTTTACTAGCACAGATACGCAGTATTTT. Translation gives CASFTSTDTQYF.

The V call is TRBV6-1, the J call TRBJ2-7; 15 nucleotides agree with TRBD2. Germline V gene lookup returns CDR1 MNHNS and CDR2 SASEGT. The CDR3 consists of 15 residues. With 7 bases clipped from V and 5 bases from J, the junction kept 6 bases outside the gene matches. This chain's CDR3 is CASTGTSGGRDEQYF. The DNA of the CDR3 is TGTGCCAGCACCGGGACTAGCGGGGGGAGGGACGAGCAGTACTTC.

This chain joins TRBV11-1 and TRBJ1-1, with unresolved D. In germline, CDR1 is SGHAT, CDR2 FQDESV (reference sequence). The CDR3 has 12 residues. Trimming cost V 6 bases and J 4 bases, with 9 bases left between them. CDR3 sequence: CASRSSGTEAFF. CDR3 bases: TGTGCCAGCAGGTCCAGCGGCACTGAAGCTTTCTTT.

V and J are TRBV5-1 and TRBJ2-3; D is possibly TRBD1 (9 bases). The V end lost 0 bases, the J end lost 2 bases, and 31 bases lay between the germline ends. From germline, CDR1 is SGHRS and CDR2 YFSETQ. The CDR3 sequence is 22 residues long. CDR3 in DNA: TGCGCCAGCAGCTTGGTCCCTGTGGGACAGGGTAAGGCGGGGGGCCACACAGATACGCAGTATTTT. This codes for CASSLVPVGQGKAGGHTDTQYF.

Remarks on this clone: At the DNA level, this CDR3 is encoded by other sequences in the same sample as well. The chain employs TRBV7-8 and TRBJ2-3; possible D gene TRBD2, 5 bases. CDR3 length: 15 amino acids. Trimming took 2 bases from V and 2 from J, leaving 11 bases between them. Germline lookup yields CDR1 SGHVS and CDR2 FQNEAQ. The CDR3 reads CASSLRGVITDTQYF. The CDR3 region has the DNA TGTGCCAGCAGCTTACGGGGAGTTATCACAGATACGCAGTATTTT.

The chain couples TRBV28 to TRBJ2-1, with 7 bases matching TRBD1. The V and J ends lost 4 bases and 2 bases, in that order; junction bases with no gene match: 5. The CDR3 runs 15 residues. CDR1 and CDR2 from the germline V gene are MDHEN and SYDVKM. The CDR3 DNA reads TGTGCCAGCAGTTCCCAAGACAGGGCCTACAATGAGCAGTTCTTC. It is translated as CASSSQDRAYNEQFF.

This chain joins TRBV18 and TRBJ1-2, with a weak D call TRBD1 (6 bases). Between the trimmed V and J ends, which lost 3 bases and 3 bases, there was a span of 8 bases. This CDR3 contains 13 residues. Germline CDR1 KGHSH, CDR2 LQKENI. CDR3 in DNA: TGTGCCAGCTCACCGGGGGCAGACTATGGCTACACCTTC. Translation: CASSPGADYGYTF.

V is TRBV2 and J is TRBJ2-5, with D perhaps TRBD1 (6 bases). The CDR3 is made up of 12 amino acids. CDR1 SNHLY and CDR2 FYNNEI come from the germline V gene. V was cut by 3 bases and J by 13 bases, with 15 bases left in between. The CDR3: CASSETGLGPYF. Here the CDR3 DNA reads TGTGCCAGCAGTGAGACAGGCCTGGGCCCGTACTTC. The full variable domain, its missing parts supplied by reference TRBV2 and TRBJ2-5, is EPEVTQTPSHQVTQMGQEVILRCVPISNHLYFYWYRQILGQKVEFLVSFYNNEISEKSEIFDDQFSVERPDGSNFTLKIRSTKLEDSAMYFCASSETGLGPYFGPGTRLLVL.

This rearrangement joins TRBV28 to TRBJ2-1, with 8 positions matching TRBD1. The CDR3 is made up of 13 amino acids. Germline V gene data show CDR1 as MDHEN and CDR2 as SYDVKM. Trimming removed 3 bases from V and 7 bases from J; junction bases left unmatched: 2. CDR3 sequence reads: CASSFRGQNEQFF. The CDR3 bases are TGTGCCAGCAGTTTCAGGGGGCAAAATGAGCAGTTCTTC.

CDR3 sequence reads: CASSLGGQLYEQYF. As DNA, the CDR3 is TGTGCCAGCAGTTTAGGCGGGCAGCTTTACGAGCAGTACTTC. The chain couples TRBV27 to TRBJ2-7, with a tentative D call TRBD2 (5 bases). In germline, CDR1 is MNHEY, CDR2 SMNVEV (reference sequence). Trimming left V 2 bases short and J 4 bases short, with 12 bases between. The CDR3 runs to 14 residues.

The chain links TRBV10-3 to TRBJ2-7, with TRBD2 as a possible D gene (5 bases). Germline loops: CDR1 ENHRY, CDR2 SYGVKD. The CDR3 contains 14 residues. Trimming pared 2 bases from V and 5 bases from J, leaving 13 bases between. CDR3 residues: CAISERVARDEQYF. In DNA, the CDR3 is TGTGCCATCAGTGAGCGGGTGGCGAGGGACGAGCAGTACTTC.

The rearrangement joins TRBV7-8 to TRBJ1-5; possibly TRBD1 for D (5 bases). This CDR3 is built from 14 residues. V lost 2 bases to trimming and J lost 3 bases, with 8 bases between them. In germline, CDR1 is SGHVS, CDR2 FQNEAQ. Written as DNA, the CDR3 is TGTGCCAGCAGCTTACAGGACACCAATCAGCCCCAGCATTTT. This encodes CASSLQDTNQPQHF.

The V and J genes are TRBV29-1 and TRBJ1-1; no clear D. Deletions cut 1 base from V and 11 bases from J, with 11 bases between. CDR1 SQVTM and CDR2 ANQGSEA come from the germline V gene. The CDR3 sequence is 11 residues long. The CDR3 reads CSVEGQTRAFF. CDR3 DNA sequence: TGCAGCGTTGAAGGCCAGACTCGGGCTTTCTTT.

This clone was observed once. The chain joins TRBV27 to TRBJ2-3, with D possibly being TRBD1 (6 bases). Between the trimmed V and J ends, which lost 5 bases and 2 bases, there was a span of 17 bases. The CDR3 has 16 residues. The germline V gene encodes CDR1 MNHEY and CDR2 SMNVEV (reference sequence). CDR3 nucleotides: TGTGCCAGCAGTCCCCTGTGGACAGAAGCCACAGATACGCAGTATTTT. It encodes CASSPLWTEATDTQYF.

The chain has TRBV2 and TRBJ2-5, with a weak D call TRBD1 (6 bases). Germline CDR1 reads SNHLY; CDR2 reads FYNNEI. Trimming shortened V by 6 bases and J by 0 bases, and 11 bases separated the two germline ends. This CDR3 contains 14 residues. CDR3 DNA: TGTGCCAGCAGCGGGACACAGTACCAAGAGACCCAGTACTTC. Translating it yields CASSGTQYQETQYF.

J is TRBJ1-1 and V is TRBV5-1, with D maybe TRBD1 (5 bases). Between the trimmed V and J ends, which lost 5 bases and 1 base, there was a span of 18 bases. Germline V lookup: CDR1 SGHRS, CDR2 YFSETQ. CDR3 length: 16 residues. The CDR3 DNA sequence: TGCGCCAGCAGTCCCCAGGGAAAGATGGGGAACACTGAAGCTTTCTTT. Its protein is CASSPQGKMGNTEAFF.

The rearrangement uses TRBV9 and TRBJ2-3, with 10 bases aligning to TRBD2. Germline V CDR1 and CDR2: SGDLS, YYNGEE. This CDR3 comprises 15 residues. Unmatched junction bases numbered 8, after V lost 4 bases and J lost 6 bases. The CDR3 loop is CASSSQRGGRDTQYF. CDR3 in DNA: TGTGCCAGCAGCTCACAGCGGGGGGGCCGTGATACGCAGTATTTT.

J is TRBJ2-3 and V is TRBV11-3; D gene ambiguous. The germline CDR1 and CDR2 sequences are SGHNT and YENEEA. The CDR3 has 16 amino acids. Trimming left V 1 base short and J 0 bases short, with 11 bases between. CDR3 nucleotides: TGTGCCAGCAGCTTAGGAATAGCAGAAAGCACAGATACGCAGTATTTT. Translation gives CASSLGIAESTDTQYF. Supplemented by reference TRBV11-3 and TRBJ2-3, the full variable domain reads EAGVVQSPRYKIIEKKQPVAFWCNPISGHNTLYWYLQNLGQGPELLIRYENEEAVDDSQLPKDRFSAERLKGVDSTLKIQPAELGDSAVYLCASSLGIAESTDTQYFGPGTRLTVL.

CDR3 region: CASSIPRTGNYGYTF. DNA for the CDR3: TGTGCCAGCAGCATCCCCCGGACAGGGAACTATGGCTACACCTTC. The chain links TRBV9 to TRBJ1-2; 8 positions match TRBD1. The V gene's germline CDR1 is SGDLS and CDR2 YYNGEE. The CDR3 runs to 15 residues. V shed 4 bases and J 2 bases; nucleotides not matched to a gene: 7. Drawing the rest from reference TRBV9 and TRBJ1-2, the complete variable domain is DSGVTQTPKHLITATGQRVTLRCSPRSGDLSVYWYQQSLDQGLQFLIQYYNGEERAKGNILERFSAQQFPDLHSELNLSSLELGDSALYFCASSIPRTGNYGYTFGSGTRLTVV.

V usage is TRBV18 and J usage is TRBJ1-2; D may be TRBD1 (5 bases). V gave up 6 bases and J gave up 5 bases, with 10 bases separating them. The CDR3 consists of 12 residues. Germline CDR1 is KGHSH and CDR2 is LQKENI. The CDR3 DNA reads as TGTGCCAGCTCCTTGGAGGGGTATGGCTACACCTTC. The encoded protein is CASSLEGYGYTF.

The CDR3 DNA reads as TGTGCCAGCATTAAGGGGGGGACCTACAATGAGCAGTTCTTC. Amino acids: CASIKGGTYNEQFF. V gene TRBV5-6 combines with J gene TRBJ2-1; a weak D match, TRBD2 (7 bases). The CDR3 contains 14 residues. V lost 6 bases and J 2 bases, leaving 12 bases between the germline ends. CDR1 SGHDT and CDR2 YYEEEE come from the germline V gene.

This chain connects TRBV5-1 to TRBJ2-1, with 7 nucleotides matching TRBD1. Germline values: CDR1 SGHRS, CDR2 YFSETQ. V lost 5 bases to trimming and J lost 7 bases; unmatched junction nucleotides: 9. This CDR3 comprises 14 residues. CDR3: CASRPRDSHNEQFF. The CDR3 DNA follows: TGCGCCAGCAGGCCCCGGGACAGCCATAATGAGCAGTTCTTC.

This clone was observed a handful of times. V usage is TRBV18 and J usage is TRBJ1-6; a possible D gene is TRBD1 (6 bases). Trimming took 3 bases from V and 5 from J, leaving 14 bases between them. The CDR3 has 16 amino acids. The germline V gene encodes CDR1 KGHSH and CDR2 LQKENI. CDR3 DNA: TGTGCCAGCTCACCCGCGACAGGCGATAATAATTCACCCCTCCACTTT. Translated, it gives CASSPATGDNNSPLHF.

The chain has TRBV18 and TRBJ2-2; a possible D gene is TRBD1 (6 bases). The length of the CDR3 is 15 residues. With 6 bases removed from V and 2 bases from J, the gap between germline ends came to 13 bases. CDR1 is KGHSH, CDR2 LQKENI, per germline. CDR3 protein: CASSPAGANTGELFF. The CDR3 DNA reads TGTGCCAGCTCTCCTGCAGGGGCTAACACCGGGGAGCTGTTTTTT.

This chain joins TRBV29-1 and TRBJ2-1, with D perhaps matching TRBD2 (6 bases). Germline CDR1 is SQVTM and CDR2 is ANQGSEA. With 2 bases removed from V and 6 bases from J, the gap between germline ends came to 14 bases. The CDR3 extends over 14 amino acids. The CDR3 here is CSVELARGLNEQFF. The DNA for the CDR3 is TGCAGCGTTGAACTAGCGAGAGGACTCAATGAGCAGTTCTTC.